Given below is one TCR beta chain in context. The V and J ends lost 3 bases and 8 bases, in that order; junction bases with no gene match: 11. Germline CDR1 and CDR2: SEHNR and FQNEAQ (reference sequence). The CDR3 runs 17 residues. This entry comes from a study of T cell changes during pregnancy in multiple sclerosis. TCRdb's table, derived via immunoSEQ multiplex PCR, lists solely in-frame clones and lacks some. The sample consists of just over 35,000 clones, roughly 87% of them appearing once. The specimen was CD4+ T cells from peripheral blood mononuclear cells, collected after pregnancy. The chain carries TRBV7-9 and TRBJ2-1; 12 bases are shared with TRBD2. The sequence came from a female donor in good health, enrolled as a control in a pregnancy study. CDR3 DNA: TGTGCCAGCAGCTTTCATCGGACTAGCGGGAATGGGGATGAGCAGTTCTTC. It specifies CASSFHRTSGNGDEQFF.